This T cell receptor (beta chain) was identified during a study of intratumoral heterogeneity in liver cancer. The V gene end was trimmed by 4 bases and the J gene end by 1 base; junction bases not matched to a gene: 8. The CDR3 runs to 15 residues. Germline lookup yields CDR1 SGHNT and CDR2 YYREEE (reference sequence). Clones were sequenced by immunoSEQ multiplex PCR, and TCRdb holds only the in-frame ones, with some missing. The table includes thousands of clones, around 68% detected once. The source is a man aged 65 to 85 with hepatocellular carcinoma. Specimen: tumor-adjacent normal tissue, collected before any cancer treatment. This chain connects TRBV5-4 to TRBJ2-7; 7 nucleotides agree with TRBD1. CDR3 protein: CASSRGQSNSYEQYF. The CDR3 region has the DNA TGTGCCAGCAGCCGGGGACAGTCGAATTCCTACGAGCAGTACTTC.